This TCR beta chain stems from a study of blood T cells in healthy people across ages. Study-level results: Long-lived and aged donors differed, with more naive CD4+ cells and higher diversity in the long-lived. The recorded TCR beta diversity per million T cells decreased in a roughly linear manner with age.

Per sample, no less than 5.5 micrograms of total RNA were extracted. V was pared by 4 bases and J by 7 bases, with 16 bases between. This CDR3 comprises 14 residues. A J-beta primer mix and a sample-barcoded 5' primer were used in a second PCR of roughly 6 to 12 cycles. From the 5' RACE reads, TCRdb called clonotypes with MiXCR, one entry per CDR3 protein. The table shows about 830,000 distinct CDR3 sequences, with 58% occurring only once. This clonotype has just a few counts. The antigen remains unidentified. The receptor comes from a young man in good health. The sample was blood. V is TRBV12-3 or TRBV12-4 and J is TRBJ1-2, with D possibly matching TRBD1 (6 bases). This chain's CDR3 is CASSSTGYGGGYTF. The CDR3 coding sequence is TGTGCCAGCAGTTCGACAGGATATGGTGGTGGCTACACCTTC.